This TCR beta chain originates from a study of T cells expressing NK-cell markers. No DNA is given; TCRdb re-called the 5' RACE reads and lists each CDR3 protein once. The data include 120,000 to 150,000 distinct CDR3 sequences; the top ten clones carry 9.5% to 15%. The CDR3 loop spans 15 amino acids. CDR1 MGHDK and CDR2 SYGVNS come from the germline V gene. This rearrangement joins TRBV25-1 to TRBJ2-1. The sample consisted of blood T cells: a sorted CD56 or NKG2C T cell subset, CD4+ or CD8+ T cells, or bulk PBMC T cells (not recorded which). The TCR originated in a man aged 18 to 35 in good health. CDR3 loop: CASNSNPSSYNEQFF.